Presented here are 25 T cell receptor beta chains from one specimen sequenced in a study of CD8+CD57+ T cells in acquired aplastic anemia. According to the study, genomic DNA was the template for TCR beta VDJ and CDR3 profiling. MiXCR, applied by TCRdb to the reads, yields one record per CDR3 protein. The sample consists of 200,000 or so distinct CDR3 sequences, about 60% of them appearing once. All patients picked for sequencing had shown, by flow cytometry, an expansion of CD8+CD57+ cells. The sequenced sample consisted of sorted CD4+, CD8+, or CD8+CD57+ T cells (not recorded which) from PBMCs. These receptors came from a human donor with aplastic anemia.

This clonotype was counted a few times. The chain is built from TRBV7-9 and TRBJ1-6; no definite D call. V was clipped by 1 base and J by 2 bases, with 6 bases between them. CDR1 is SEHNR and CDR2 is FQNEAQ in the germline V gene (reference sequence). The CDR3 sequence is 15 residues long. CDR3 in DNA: TGTGCCAGCAGCTTAGGCAGGACCTATAATTCACCCCTCCACTTT. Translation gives CASSLGRTYNSPLHF.

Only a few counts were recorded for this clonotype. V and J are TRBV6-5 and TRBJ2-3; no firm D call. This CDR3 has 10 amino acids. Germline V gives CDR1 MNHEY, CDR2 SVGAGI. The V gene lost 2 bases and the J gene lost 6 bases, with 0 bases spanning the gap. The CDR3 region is CASSYDTQYF. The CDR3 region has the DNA TGTGCCAGCAGTTACGATACGCAGTATTTT.

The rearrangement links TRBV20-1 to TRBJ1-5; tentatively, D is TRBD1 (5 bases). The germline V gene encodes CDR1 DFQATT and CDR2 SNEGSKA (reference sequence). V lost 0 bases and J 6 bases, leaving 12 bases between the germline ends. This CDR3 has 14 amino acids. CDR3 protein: CSARDFQGRQPQHF. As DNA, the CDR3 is TGCAGTGCTAGAGATTTCCAGGGACGTCAGCCCCAGCATTTT.

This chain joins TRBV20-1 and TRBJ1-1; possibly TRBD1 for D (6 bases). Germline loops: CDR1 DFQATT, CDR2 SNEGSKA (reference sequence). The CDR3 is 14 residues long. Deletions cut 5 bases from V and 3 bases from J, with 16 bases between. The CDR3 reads CSAPYSSGDTEAFF. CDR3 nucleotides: TGCAGTGCTCCTTACAGCTCAGGGGACACTGAAGCTTTCTTT.

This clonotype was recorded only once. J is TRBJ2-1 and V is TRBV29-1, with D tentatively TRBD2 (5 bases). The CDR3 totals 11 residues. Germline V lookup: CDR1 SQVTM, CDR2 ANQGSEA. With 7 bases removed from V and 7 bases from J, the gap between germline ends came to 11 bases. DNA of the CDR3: TGCAGCGCACATTCGGGAAATGAGCAGTTCTTC. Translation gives CSAHSGNEQFF.

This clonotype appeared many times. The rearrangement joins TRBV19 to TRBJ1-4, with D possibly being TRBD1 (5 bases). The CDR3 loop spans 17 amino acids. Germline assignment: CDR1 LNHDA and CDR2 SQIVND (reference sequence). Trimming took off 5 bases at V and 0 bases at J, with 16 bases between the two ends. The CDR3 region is CASSPDTPGATNEKLFF. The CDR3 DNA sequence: TGTGCCAGTAGTCCGGACACCCCGGGGGCAACTAATGAAAAACTGTTTTTT.

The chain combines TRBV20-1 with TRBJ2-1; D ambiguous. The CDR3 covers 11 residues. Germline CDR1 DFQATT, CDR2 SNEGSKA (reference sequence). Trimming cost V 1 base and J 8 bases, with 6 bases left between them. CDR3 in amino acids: CSARVLDEQFF. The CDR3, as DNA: TGCAGTGCTAGAGTGCTCGATGAGCAGTTCTTC.

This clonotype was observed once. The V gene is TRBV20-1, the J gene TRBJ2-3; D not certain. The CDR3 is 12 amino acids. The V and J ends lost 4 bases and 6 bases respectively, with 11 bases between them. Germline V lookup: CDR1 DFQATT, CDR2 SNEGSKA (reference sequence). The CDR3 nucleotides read TGCAGTGCTAAACCTCACTGGGATACGCAGTATTTT. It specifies CSAKPHWDTQYF.

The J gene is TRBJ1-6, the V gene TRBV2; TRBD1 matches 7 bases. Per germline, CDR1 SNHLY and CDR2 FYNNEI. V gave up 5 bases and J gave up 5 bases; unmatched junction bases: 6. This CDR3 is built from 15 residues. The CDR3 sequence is CASSIGTENNSPLHF. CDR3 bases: TGTGCCAGCAGTATTGGGACAGAAAATAATTCACCCCTCCACTTT.

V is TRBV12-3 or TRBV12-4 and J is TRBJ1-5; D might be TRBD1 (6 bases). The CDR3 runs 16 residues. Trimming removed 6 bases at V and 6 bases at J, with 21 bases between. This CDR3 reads CASRGGRTVVGQPQHF. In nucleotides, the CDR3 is TGTGCCAGCAGGGGGGGCCGGACAGTGGTAGGTCAGCCCCAGCATTTT.

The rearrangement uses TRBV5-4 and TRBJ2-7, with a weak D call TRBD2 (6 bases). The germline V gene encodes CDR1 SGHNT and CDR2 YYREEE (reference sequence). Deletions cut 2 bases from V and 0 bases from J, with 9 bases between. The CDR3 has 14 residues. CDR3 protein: CASSFDSGSYEQYF. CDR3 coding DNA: TGTGCCAGCAGCTTTGATAGCGGCTCCTACGAGCAGTACTTC. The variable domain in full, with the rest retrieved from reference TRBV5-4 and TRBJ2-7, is ETGVTQSPTHLIKTRGQQVTLRCSSQSGHNTVSWYQQALGQGPQFIFQYYREEENGRGNFPPRFSGLQFPNYSSELNVNALELDDSALYLCASSFDSGSYEQYFGPGTRLTVT.

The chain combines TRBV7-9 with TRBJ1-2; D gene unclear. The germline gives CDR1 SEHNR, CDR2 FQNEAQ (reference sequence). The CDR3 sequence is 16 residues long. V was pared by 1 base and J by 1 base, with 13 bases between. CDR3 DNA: TGTGCCAGCAGCTTAGGCAGGTTTTCGAGTAACTATGGCTACACCTTC. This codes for CASSLGRFSSNYGYTF.

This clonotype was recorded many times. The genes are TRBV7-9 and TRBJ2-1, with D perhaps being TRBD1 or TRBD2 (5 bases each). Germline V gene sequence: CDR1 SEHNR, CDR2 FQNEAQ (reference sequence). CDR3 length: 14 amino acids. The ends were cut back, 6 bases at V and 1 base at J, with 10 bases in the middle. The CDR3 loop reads CASSLGTSYNEQFF. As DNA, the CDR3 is TGTGCCAGCAGTCTGGGGACGTCCTACAATGAGCAGTTCTTC. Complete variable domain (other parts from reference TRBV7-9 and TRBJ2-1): DTGVSQNPRHKITKRGQNVTFRCDPISEHNRLYWYRQTLGQGPEFLTYFQNEAQLEKSRLLSDRFSAERPKGSFSTLEIQRTEQGDSAMYLCASSLGTSYNEQFFGPGTRLTVL.

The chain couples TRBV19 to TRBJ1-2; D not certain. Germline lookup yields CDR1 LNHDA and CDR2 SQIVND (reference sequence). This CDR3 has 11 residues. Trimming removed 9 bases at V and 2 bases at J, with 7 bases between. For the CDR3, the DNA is TGTGCCAGCCAGTCGAACTATGGCTACACCTTC. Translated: CASQSNYGYTF.

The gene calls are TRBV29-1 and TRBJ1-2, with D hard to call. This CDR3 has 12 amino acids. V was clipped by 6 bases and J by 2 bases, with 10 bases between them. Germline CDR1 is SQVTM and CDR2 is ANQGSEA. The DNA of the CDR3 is TGCAGCGTACAGACTGGGAACTATGGCTACACCTTC. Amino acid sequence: CSVQTGNYGYTF.

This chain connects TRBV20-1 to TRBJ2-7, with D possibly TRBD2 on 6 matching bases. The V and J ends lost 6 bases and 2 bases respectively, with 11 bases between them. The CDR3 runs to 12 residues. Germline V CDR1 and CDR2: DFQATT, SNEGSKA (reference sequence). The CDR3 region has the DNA TGCAGTGCCAGGACTACCCCCTACGAGCAGTACTTC. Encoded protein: CSARTTPYEQYF.

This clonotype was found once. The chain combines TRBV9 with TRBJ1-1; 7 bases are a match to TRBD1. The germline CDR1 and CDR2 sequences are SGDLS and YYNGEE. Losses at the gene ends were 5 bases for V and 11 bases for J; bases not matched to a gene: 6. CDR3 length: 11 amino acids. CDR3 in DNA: TGTGCCAGCAGTGAGGGACAGTCGGCTTTCTTT. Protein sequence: CASSEGQSAFF.

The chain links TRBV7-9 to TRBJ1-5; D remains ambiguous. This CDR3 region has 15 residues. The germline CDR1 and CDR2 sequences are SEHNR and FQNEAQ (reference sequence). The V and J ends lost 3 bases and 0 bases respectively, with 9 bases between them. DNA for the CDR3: TGTGCCAGCAGCTTTTGGAAGCATAGCAATCAGCCCCAGCATTTT. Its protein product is CASSFWKHSNQPQHF.

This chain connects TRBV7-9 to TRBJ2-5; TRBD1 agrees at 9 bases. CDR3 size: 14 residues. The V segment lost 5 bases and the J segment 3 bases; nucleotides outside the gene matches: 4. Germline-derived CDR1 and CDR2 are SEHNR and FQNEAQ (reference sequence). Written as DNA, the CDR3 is TGTGCCAGCAGCCCGGGACAGGGTGAAGAGACCCAGTACTTC. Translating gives CASSPGQGEETQYF.

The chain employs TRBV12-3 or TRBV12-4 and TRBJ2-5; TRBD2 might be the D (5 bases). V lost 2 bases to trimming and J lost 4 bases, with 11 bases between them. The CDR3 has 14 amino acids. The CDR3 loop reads CASSLSLAGETQYF. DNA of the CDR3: TGTGCCAGCAGTTTATCCCTTGCGGGAGAGACCCAGTACTTC.

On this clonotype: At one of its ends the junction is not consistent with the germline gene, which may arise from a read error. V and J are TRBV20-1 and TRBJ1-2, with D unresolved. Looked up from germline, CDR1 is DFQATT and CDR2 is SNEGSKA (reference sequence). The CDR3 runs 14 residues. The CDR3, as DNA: TGCAGTGCTAGTGGCGGGTATAGGGCCTATGGCCACACCTTC. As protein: CSASGGYRAYGHTF.

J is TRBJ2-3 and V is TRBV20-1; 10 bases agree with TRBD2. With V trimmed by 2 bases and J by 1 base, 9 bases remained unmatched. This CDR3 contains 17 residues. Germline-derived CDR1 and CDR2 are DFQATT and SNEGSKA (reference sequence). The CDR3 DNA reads TGCAGTGCTAGACCTAGTAGCGGGAGGCATCGCACAGATACGCAGTATTTT. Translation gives CSARPSSGRHRTDTQYF.

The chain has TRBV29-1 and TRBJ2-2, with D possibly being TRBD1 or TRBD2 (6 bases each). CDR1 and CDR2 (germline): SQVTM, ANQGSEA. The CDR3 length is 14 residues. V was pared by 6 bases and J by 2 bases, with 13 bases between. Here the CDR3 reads CSVGGQINTGELFF. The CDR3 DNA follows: TGCAGCGTGGGGGGCCAGATAAACACCGGGGAGCTGTTTTTT.

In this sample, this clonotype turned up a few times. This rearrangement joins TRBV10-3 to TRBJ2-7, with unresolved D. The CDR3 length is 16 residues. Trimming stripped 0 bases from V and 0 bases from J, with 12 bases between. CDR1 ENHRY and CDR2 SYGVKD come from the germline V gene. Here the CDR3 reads CAISESFGFGSYEQYF. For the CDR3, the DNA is TGTGCCATCAGTGAGTCGTTCGGGTTCGGCTCCTACGAGCAGTACTTC.

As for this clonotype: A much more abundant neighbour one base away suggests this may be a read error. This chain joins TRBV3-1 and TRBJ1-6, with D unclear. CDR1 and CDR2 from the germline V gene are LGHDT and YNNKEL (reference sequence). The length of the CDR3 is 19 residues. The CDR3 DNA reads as TGTGCCAGCAGCCAAGTGGGCCGGGGTGGGCAGAGATATAATTCACCCCCCCACTTT. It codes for CASSQVGRGGQRYNSPPHF.